The 12 T cell receptor beta chains below were found in one sample sequenced in a study of blood T cell repertoires in COVID-19. Produced via immunoSEQ multiplex PCR; TCRdb's table is partial and in-frame only. The data contain about 81,000 clones, roughly four fifths of them seen just once; the ten biggest clones take up about 7.4%. Sequencing input: peripheral blood. Receptors originate from a human donor in a cohort sampled during active COVID-19.

The chain joins TRBV9 to TRBJ1-1; maybe TRBD1 (5 bases). From germline, CDR1 is SGDLS and CDR2 YYNGEE. The CDR3 totals 14 residues. The V end was cut by 0 bases, the J end by 5 bases, with 11 bases between. The CDR3 DNA sequence: TGTGCCAGCAGCGTAGATGGGGGGAGAACTGAAGCTTTCTTT. Translating gives CASSVDGGRTEAFF.

The J gene is TRBJ2-7, the V gene TRBV6-2 or TRBV6-3, with a tentative D call TRBD1 (6 bases). Germline V gene lookup returns CDR1 MNHEY and CDR2 SVGEGT. Trimming took off 2 bases at V and 0 bases at J, with 8 bases between the two ends. The CDR3 extends over 14 amino acids. The CDR3 reads CASSYGTRSYEQYF. Written as DNA, the CDR3 is TGTGCCAGCAGTTACGGGACACGCTCCTACGAGCAGTACTTC.

V usage is TRBV6-2 or TRBV6-3 and J usage is TRBJ1-5; TRBD1 matches 7 bases. Germline values: CDR1 MNHEY, CDR2 SVGEGT. Germline trimming cut 4 bases from V and 4 bases from J; bases unmatched to any gene: 10. The CDR3 is 16 amino acids. DNA for the CDR3: TGTGCCAGCAGTTCAAGACAGGGAACGGGAAATCAGCCCCAGCATTTT. Its protein product is CASSSRQGTGNQPQHF.

The chain has TRBV19 and TRBJ2-5, with 7 positions matching TRBD2. The V gene end was trimmed by 4 bases and the J gene end by 0 bases; junction bases not matched to a gene: 17. Germline CDR1 reads LNHDA; CDR2 reads SQIVND (reference sequence). This CDR3 comprises 19 residues. The CDR3 DNA reads as TGTGCCAGTAGTAGGAGAGCGGGGCCTATTCAATCTTACCAAGAGACCCAGTACTTC. Its translation: CASSRRAGPIQSYQETQYF. Full variable domain (outside the CDR3, taken from reference TRBV19 and TRBJ2-5): DGGITQSPKYLFRKEGQNVTLSCEQNLNHDAMYWYRQDPGQGLRLIYYSQIVNDFQKGDIAEGYSVSREKKESFPLTVTSAQKNPTAFYLCASSRRAGPIQSYQETQYFGPGTRLLVL.

The V gene is TRBV9, the J gene TRBJ1-2, with D possibly matching TRBD1 (5 bases). The CDR3 is 16 amino acids. V shed 0 bases and J shed 0 bases, with 12 bases lying between them. The V gene's germline CDR1 is SGDLS and CDR2 YYNGEE. CDR3 coding DNA: TGTGCCAGCAGCGTAGGTGGGGCTTACTCTAACTATGGCTACACCTTC. Protein: CASSVGGAYSNYGYTF.

The chain employs TRBV19 and TRBJ2-1; possible D gene TRBD2, 5 bases. This CDR3 comprises 16 residues. V was clipped by 1 base and J by 0 bases, with 10 bases between them. The germline CDR1 and CDR2 sequences are LNHDA and SQIVND (reference sequence). CDR3 region: CASSIGEGSSYNEQFF. The CDR3 DNA follows: TGTGCCAGTAGTATAGGTGAGGGAAGCTCCTACAATGAGCAGTTCTTC.

A single count supports this clone. The rearrangement uses TRBV9 and TRBJ2-2; 11 nucleotides line up with TRBD1. Germline V lookup: CDR1 SGDLS, CDR2 YYNGEE. V gave up 2 bases and J gave up 7 bases; unmatched junction bases: 7. CDR3 length: 16 amino acids. CDR3 DNA: TGTGCCAGCAGCGTGGCCGGGACAGGGGGTTACGGGGAGCTGTTTTTT. The encoded protein is CASSVAGTGGYGELFF.

The gene calls are TRBV7-3 and TRBJ2-7, with TRBD1 as a possible D gene (5 bases). From germline, CDR1 is SGHTA and CDR2 FQGTGA. The V and J ends lost 1 base and 5 bases respectively, with 15 bases between them. The CDR3 covers 15 residues. The CDR3 sequence: CASSLISGMNHEQYF. The DNA for the CDR3 is TGTGCCAGCAGCTTAATTTCAGGGATGAATCACGAGCAGTACTTC.

The rearrangement joins TRBV6-5 to TRBJ1-1; TRBD1 might be the D (6 bases). The CDR3 has 14 amino acids. The V gene's germline CDR1 is MNHEY and CDR2 SVGAGI. Trimming took 7 bases from V and 3 from J, leaving 15 bases between them. Here the CDR3 reads CASISGWGHTEAFF. CDR3 nucleotide sequence: TGTGCCAGCATCTCTGGCTGGGGGCACACTGAAGCTTTCTTT.

The chain has TRBV7-3 and TRBJ2-5; the D gene is possibly TRBD2 (5 bases). The CDR3 length is 14 residues. Germline CDR1 and CDR2: SGHTA and FQGTGA. Trimming stripped 5 bases from V and 1 base from J, with 11 bases between. The CDR3 loop reads CASSAGLFQETQYF. The CDR3 DNA reads TGTGCCAGCAGCGCGGGCCTTTTCCAAGAGACCCAGTACTTC.

CDR3 loop: CASSLSQGEAFF. As DNA, the CDR3 is TGTGCCAGCAGTTTAAGCCAGGGTGAAGCTTTCTTT. The V and J genes are TRBV12-3 or TRBV12-4 and TRBJ1-1; perhaps TRBD1 as D (5 bases). The CDR3 is made up of 12 amino acids. Deletions cut 2 bases from V and 7 bases from J, with 8 bases between.

To note about this clone: One junction end disagrees with the germline gene, perhaps due to a read error. The rearrangement joins TRBV15 to TRBJ1-2, with 9 nucleotides matching TRBD1. This CDR3 has 15 amino acids. Germline CDR1 reads LNHNV; CDR2 reads YYDKDF (reference sequence). The CDR3 region has the DNA TGTGCCACCACCAGAGGGGACAGGGCCAACGATGGCTACACCTTC. Translated: CATTRGDRANDGYTF.